This T cell receptor (beta chain) was sequenced in a study of early T cells in non-severe SARS-CoV-2 infection. There are many counts of this clonotype. Its specificity is unknown. Points from the study as a whole: Matching against VDJdb likely underestimated virus-specific expansions, favoring anti-spike CD8.

Trimming pared 4 bases from V and 6 bases from J, leaving 14 bases between. This CDR3 spans 15 amino acids. Germline assignment: CDR1 SGHRS and CDR2 YFSETQ. Attached unique molecular identifiers marked individual cDNA molecules. In TCRdb, the 5' RACE reads were re-called with MiXCR into one record per CDR3 protein. Altogether some 82,000 distinct CDR3 sequences are present, 9% to 14% being singletons, with the ten largest covering about 2.7%. What was sequenced was whole blood. This chain joins TRBV5-1 and TRBJ1-6; D perhaps matches TRBD1 (6 bases). This sequence originates from an adult who was a healthcare worker with PCR-confirmed SARS-CoV-2 infection or an uninfected control (not recorded which). This CDR3 reads CASSLRQDRNSPLHF. The CDR3 nucleotides are TGCGCCAGCAGCCTCCGACAGGACCGTAATTCACCCCTCCACTTT.